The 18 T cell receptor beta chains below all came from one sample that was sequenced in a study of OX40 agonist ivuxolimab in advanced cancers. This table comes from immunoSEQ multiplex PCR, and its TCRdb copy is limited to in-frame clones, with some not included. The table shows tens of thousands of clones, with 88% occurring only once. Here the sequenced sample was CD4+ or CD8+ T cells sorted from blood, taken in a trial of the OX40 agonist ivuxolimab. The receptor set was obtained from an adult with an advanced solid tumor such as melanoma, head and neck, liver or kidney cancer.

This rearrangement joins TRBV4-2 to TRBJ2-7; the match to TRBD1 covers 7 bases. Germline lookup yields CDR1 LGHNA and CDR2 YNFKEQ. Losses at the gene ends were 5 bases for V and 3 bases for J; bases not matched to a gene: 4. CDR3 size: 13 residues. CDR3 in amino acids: CASSAPGGYEQYF. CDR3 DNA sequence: TGTGCCAGCAGCGCGCCAGGGGGCTACGAGCAGTACTTC.

As DNA, the CDR3 is TGTGCCAGCAGCTCCCGACTGGGGAACACTGAAGCTTTCTTT. It is translated as CASSSRLGNTEAFF. This chain uses TRBV11-2 with TRBJ1-1; D remains unclear. The CDR3 sequence is 14 residues long. Per the germline V gene, CDR1 is SGHAT and CDR2 is FQNNGV. The V end lost 4 bases, the J end lost 1 base, and 10 bases lay between the germline ends.

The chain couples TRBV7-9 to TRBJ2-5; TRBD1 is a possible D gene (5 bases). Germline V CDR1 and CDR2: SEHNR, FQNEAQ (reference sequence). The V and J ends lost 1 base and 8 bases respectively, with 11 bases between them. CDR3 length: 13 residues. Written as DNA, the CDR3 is TGTGCCAGCAGCTTAGAGGGGATAGCTACCCAGTACTTC. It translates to CASSLEGIATQYF.

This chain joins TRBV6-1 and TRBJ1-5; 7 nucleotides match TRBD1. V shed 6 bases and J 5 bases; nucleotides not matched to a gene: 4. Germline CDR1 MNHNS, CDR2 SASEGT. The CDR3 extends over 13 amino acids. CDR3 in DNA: TGTGCCAGCAGGGGACAGAGTTATCAGCCCCAGCATTTT. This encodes CASRGQSYQPQHF.

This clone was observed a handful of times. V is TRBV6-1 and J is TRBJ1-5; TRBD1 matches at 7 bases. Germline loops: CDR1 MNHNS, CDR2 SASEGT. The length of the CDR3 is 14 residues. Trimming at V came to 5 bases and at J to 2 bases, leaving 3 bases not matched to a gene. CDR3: CASSITGGNQPQHF. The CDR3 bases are TGTGCCAGCAGTATCACAGGGGGCAATCAGCCCCAGCATTTT.

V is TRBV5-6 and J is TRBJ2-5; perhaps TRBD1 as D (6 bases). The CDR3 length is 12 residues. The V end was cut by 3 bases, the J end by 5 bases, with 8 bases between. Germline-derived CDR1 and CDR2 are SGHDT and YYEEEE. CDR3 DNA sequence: TGTGCCAGCAGCTGGGGACATGAGACCCAGTACTTC. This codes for CASSWGHETQYF.

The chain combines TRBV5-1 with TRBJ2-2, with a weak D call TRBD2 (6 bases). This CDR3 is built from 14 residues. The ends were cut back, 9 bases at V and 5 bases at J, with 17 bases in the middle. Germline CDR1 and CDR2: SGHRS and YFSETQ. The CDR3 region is CATQTRGGTGELFF. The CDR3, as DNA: TGCGCCACCCAGACGAGGGGAGGAACCGGGGAGCTGTTTTTT.

CDR3 nucleotide sequence: TGTGCCAGCAGCCCCCCGTGGACAGCCTCCGCCGAGCAGTACTTC. This codes for CASSPPWTASAEQYF. The rearrangement joins TRBV7-6 to TRBJ2-7; D might be TRBD1 (6 bases). The CDR3 is made up of 15 amino acids. Germline V CDR1 and CDR2: SGHVS, FNYEAQ. The V and J ends lost 5 bases and 6 bases respectively, with 20 bases between them. Combining the CDR3 with reference TRBV7-6 and TRBJ2-7 gives the whole variable domain GAGVSQSPRYKVTKRGQDVALRCDPISGHVSLYWYRQALGQGPEFLTYFNYEAQQDKSGLPNDRFSAERPEGSISTLTIQRTEQRDSAMYRCASSPPWTASAEQYFGPGTRLTVT.

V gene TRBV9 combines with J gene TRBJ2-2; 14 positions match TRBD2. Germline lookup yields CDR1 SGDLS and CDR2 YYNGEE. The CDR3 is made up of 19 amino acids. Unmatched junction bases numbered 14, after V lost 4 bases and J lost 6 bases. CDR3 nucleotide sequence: TGTGCCAGCAGCTGGGGGACTAGCGGGAGTAGGACCTCGTCCGGGGAGCTGTTTTTT. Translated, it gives CASSWGTSGSRTSSGELFF.

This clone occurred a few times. The CDR3 sequence: CSAPTGQEAFF. In DNA, the CDR3 is TGCAGTGCTCCGACAGGGCAGGAAGCTTTCTTT. This chain joins TRBV20-1 and TRBJ1-1; TRBD1 matches 7 bases. Germline CDR1 DFQATT, CDR2 SNEGSKA (reference sequence). Losses at the gene ends were 5 bases for V and 8 bases for J; bases not matched to a gene: 5. CDR3 length: 11 amino acids.

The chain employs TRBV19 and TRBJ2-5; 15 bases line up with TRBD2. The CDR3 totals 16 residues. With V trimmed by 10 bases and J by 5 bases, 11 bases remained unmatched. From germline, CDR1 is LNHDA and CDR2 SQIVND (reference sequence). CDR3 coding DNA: TGTGCCAATAGCCATAGGACTAGCGGGAGGGATGAGACCCAGTACTTC. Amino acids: CANSHRTSGRDETQYF.

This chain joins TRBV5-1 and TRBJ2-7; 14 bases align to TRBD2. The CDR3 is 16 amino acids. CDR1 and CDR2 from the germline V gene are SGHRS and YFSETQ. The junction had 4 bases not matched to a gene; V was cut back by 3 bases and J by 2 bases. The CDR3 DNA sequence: TGCGCCAGCAGCTGGGGACTAGCGGGAGTAACCTACGAGCAGTACTTC. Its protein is CASSWGLAGVTYEQYF.

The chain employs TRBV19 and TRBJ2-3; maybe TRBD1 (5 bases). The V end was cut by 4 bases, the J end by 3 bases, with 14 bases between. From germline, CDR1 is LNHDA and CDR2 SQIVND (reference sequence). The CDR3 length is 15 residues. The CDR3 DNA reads TGTGCCAGTAGTAGGGCAGGGATGGGGACAGATACGCAGTATTTT. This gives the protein CASSRAGMGTDTQYF.

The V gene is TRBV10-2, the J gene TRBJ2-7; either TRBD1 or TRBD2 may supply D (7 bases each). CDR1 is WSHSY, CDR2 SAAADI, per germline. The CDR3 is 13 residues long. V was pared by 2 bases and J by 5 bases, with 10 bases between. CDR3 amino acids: CASSEAGGDEQYF. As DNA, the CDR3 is TGCGCCAGCAGTGAGGCAGGGGGGGACGAGCAGTACTTC.

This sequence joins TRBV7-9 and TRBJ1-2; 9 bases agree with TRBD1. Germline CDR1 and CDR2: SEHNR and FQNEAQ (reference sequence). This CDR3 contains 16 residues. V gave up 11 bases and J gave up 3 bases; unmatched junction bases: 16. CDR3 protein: CAPQRTRDRADYGYTF. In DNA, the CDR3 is TGTGCCCCACAGAGGACGCGGGACAGGGCGGACTATGGCTACACCTTC. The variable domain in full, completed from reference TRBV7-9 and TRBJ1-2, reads DTGVSQNPRHKITKRGQNVTFRCDPISEHNRLYWYRQTLGQGPEFLTYFQNEAQLEKSRLLSDRFSAERPKGSFSTLEIQRTEQGDSAMYLCAPQRTRDRADYGYTFGSGTRLTVV.

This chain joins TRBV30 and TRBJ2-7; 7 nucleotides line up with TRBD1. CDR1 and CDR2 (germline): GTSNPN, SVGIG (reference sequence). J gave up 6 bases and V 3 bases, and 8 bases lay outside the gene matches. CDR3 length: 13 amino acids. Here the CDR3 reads CAWRGQPGGEQYF. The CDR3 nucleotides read TGTGCCTGGAGGGGACAGCCTGGGGGCGAGCAGTACTTC.

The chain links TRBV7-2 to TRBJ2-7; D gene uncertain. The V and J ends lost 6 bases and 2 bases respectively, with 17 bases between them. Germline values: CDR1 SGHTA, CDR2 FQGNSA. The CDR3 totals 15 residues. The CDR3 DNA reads TGTGCCAGCAGTCAACCGGGCCGGTCAACCTACGAGCAGTACTTC. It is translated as CASSQPGRSTYEQYF.

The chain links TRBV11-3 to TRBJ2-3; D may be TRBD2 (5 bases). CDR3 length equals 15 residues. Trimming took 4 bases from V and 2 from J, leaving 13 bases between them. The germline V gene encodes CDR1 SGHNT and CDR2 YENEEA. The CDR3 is CASSSGLGNTDTQYF. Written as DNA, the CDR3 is TGTGCCAGCAGCTCTGGACTGGGCAACACAGATACGCAGTATTTT.